Each of the 20 T cell receptor beta chains below was sequenced from the same sample in a study of blood T cell repertoires in COVID-19. Assay used: immunoSEQ multiplex PCR; TCRdb lists only in-frame clones, some missing. The table shows under 250,000 clones, with just over 85% occurring only once. Sequencing was performed on peripheral blood. These receptors all come from a man older than 75 with acute or convalescent COVID-19.

The chain couples TRBV3-1 (or the pseudogene TRBV3-2) to TRBJ2-7, with a possible D match to TRBD1 (5 bases). The ends were cut back, 0 bases at V and 2 bases at J, with 11 bases in the middle. From germline, CDR1 is LGHDT and CDR2 YNNKEL (reference sequence). The CDR3 is 15 residues long. The CDR3 loop is CASSQEGARAYEQYF. The CDR3 DNA reads TGTGCCAGCAGCCAAGAAGGGGCCAGGGCCTACGAGCAGTACTTC.

V usage is TRBV6-1 and J usage is TRBJ2-5; 10 nucleotides match TRBD2. J gave up 5 bases and V 3 bases, and 6 bases lay outside the gene matches. The CDR3 runs to 15 residues. Germline CDR1 is MNHNS and CDR2 is SASEGT. This CDR3 reads CASSDERGGGETQYF. The CDR3 DNA reads TGTGCCAGCAGTGACGAGCGGGGGGGCGGGGAGACCCAGTACTTC.

This rearrangement joins TRBV7-9 to TRBJ1-1; 8 bases line up with TRBD1. The CDR3 is made up of 17 amino acids. The germline V gene has CDR1 SEHNR and CDR2 FQNEAQ (reference sequence). V lost 5 bases, J lost 5 bases, and 16 bases stayed unmatched. This CDR3 is CASSGSTGEVVWTEAFF. DNA of the CDR3: TGTGCCAGCAGCGGATCGACAGGGGAAGTGGTATGGACTGAAGCTTTCTTT.

J is TRBJ2-7 and V is TRBV7-2; tentative D call: TRBD1 (5 bases). CDR1 SGHTA and CDR2 FQGNSA come from the germline V gene. V lost 4 bases, J lost 0 bases, and 10 bases lay in between. The CDR3 has 14 residues. CDR3 region: CASSSDSLSYEQYF. DNA for the CDR3: TGTGCCAGCAGCTCTGACAGCCTCTCCTACGAGCAGTACTTC.

V is TRBV4-2 and J is TRBJ1-1; 8 nucleotides match TRBD1. CDR1 and CDR2 from the germline V gene are LGHNA and YNFKEQ. The V and J ends lost 2 bases and 1 base, in that order; junction bases with no gene match: 3. The CDR3 is 15 residues long. The CDR3 loop is CASSQTQGANTEAFF. For the CDR3, the DNA is TGTGCCAGCAGCCAAACTCAGGGGGCGAACACTGAAGCTTTCTTT.

V and J are TRBV3-1 (or the pseudogene TRBV3-2) and TRBJ2-3; D remains unclear. From germline, CDR1 is LGHDT and CDR2 YNNKEL (reference sequence). The germline V and J ends were trimmed by 2 bases and 3 bases, with 6 bases remaining between them. The CDR3 spans 13 residues. The CDR3 reads CASSQFRTDTQYF. The DNA for the CDR3 is TGTGCCAGCAGCCAATTCAGGACAGATACGCAGTATTTT.

The gene calls are TRBV5-4 and TRBJ2-2; a weak D match, TRBD2 (7 bases). The germline CDR1 and CDR2 sequences are SGHNT and YYREEE (reference sequence). The CDR3 covers 17 residues. V lost 0 bases, J lost 5 bases, and 17 bases lay in between. The CDR3 protein is CASSLGGGRIRTGELFF. The CDR3 nucleotides are TGTGCCAGCAGCTTGGGGGGGGGCCGAATTAGGACCGGGGAGCTGTTTTTT.

The chain uses TRBV7-9 and TRBJ1-4, with TRBD1 identical over 11 bases. Germline V gives CDR1 SEHNR, CDR2 FQNEAQ (reference sequence). The CDR3 is made up of 15 amino acids. J lost 5 bases, V lost 5 bases, and 4 bases had no gene match. CDR3 sequence reads: CASSARTGGNEKLFF. The CDR3 DNA is TGTGCCAGCAGCGCCCGGACAGGGGGCAATGAAAAACTGTTTTTT.

DNA of the CDR3: TGTGCCAGCAGCGTTAGAACGAACACCGGGGAGCTGTTTTTT. This codes for CASSVRTNTGELFF. The genes are TRBV11-3 and TRBJ2-2; D is ambiguous. CDR1 is SGHNT, CDR2 YENEEA, per germline. This CDR3 has 14 residues. V was shortened by 5 bases and J by 0 bases, with 7 bases between the two germline ends.

The V call is TRBV5-1, the J call TRBJ2-7; 14 bases fit TRBD2. The V gene end was trimmed by 3 bases and the J gene end by 4 bases; junction bases not matched to a gene: 6. This CDR3 has 16 residues. CDR1 is SGHRS, CDR2 YFSETQ, per germline. The CDR3 sequence: CASSSGLAGAIYEQYF. The CDR3 nucleotides read TGCGCCAGCAGCTCGGGACTAGCGGGGGCGATTTACGAGCAGTACTTC.

The chain combines TRBV19 with TRBJ1-5, with D possibly matching TRBD1 (5 bases). Germline V gives CDR1 LNHDA, CDR2 SQIVND (reference sequence). Trimming left V 4 bases short and J 6 bases short, with 19 bases between. The CDR3 runs 16 residues. CDR3 residues: CASSNTQAGQSQPQHF. The DNA for the CDR3 is TGTGCCAGTAGTAATACGCAGGCGGGGCAGAGTCAGCCCCAGCATTTT.

Points on this clone: In this CDR3 the conserved last residue, phenylalanine or tryptophan, is missing, so a read error is likely. The limits of the CDR3 on the DNA are not certain, so only TCRdb's listed CDR3 is given. This chain joins TRBV6-5 and TRBJ1-5. CDR1 is MNHEY, CDR2 SVGAGI, per germline. The CDR3 adds up to 11 amino acids, both ends counted. The CDR3 sequence is CASSSEASRTL.

CDR3 sequence reads: CASSLTGPGNIQYF. Written as DNA, the CDR3 is TGTGCCAGCAGCTTAACGGGTCCCGGGAACATTCAGTACTTC. The J gene is TRBJ2-4, the V gene TRBV7-9; D is undetermined. The ends were cut back, 2 bases at V and 7 bases at J, with 12 bases in the middle. The CDR3 contains 14 residues. The germline V gene has CDR1 SEHNR and CDR2 FQNEAQ (reference sequence). The entire variable domain, with the rest obtained from reference TRBV7-9 and TRBJ2-4, is as follows: DTGVSQNPRHKITKRGQNVTFRCDPISEHNRLYWYRQTLGQGPEFLTYFQNEAQLEKSRLLSDRFSAERPKGSFSTLEIQRTEQGDSAMYLCASSLTGPGNIQYFGAGTRLSVL.

This clone was picked up a small number of times. The chain links TRBV11-2 to TRBJ1-5; D perhaps matches TRBD1 (6 bases). CDR1 is SGHAT and CDR2 is FQNNGV in the germline V gene. The CDR3 covers 13 residues. Trimming left V 5 bases short and J 6 bases short, with 11 bases between. CDR3 sequence: CASSPWDTQPQHF. CDR3 nucleotides: TGTGCCAGCAGCCCATGGGACACTCAGCCCCAGCATTTT.

The chain links TRBV2 to TRBJ2-5; 10 nucleotides match TRBD1. This CDR3 comprises 18 residues. Germline trimming cut 8 bases from V and 1 base from J; bases unmatched to any gene: 16. Germline V lookup: CDR1 SNHLY, CDR2 FYNNEI. CDR3: CASRSWGVGQGIQETQYF. The CDR3 nucleotides read TGTGCCAGCCGGAGCTGGGGGGTGGGACAGGGGATCCAAGAGACCCAGTACTTC.

The V gene is TRBV9, the J gene TRBJ1-2, with TRBD1 matching over 8 bases. Trimming cost V 2 bases and J 7 bases; bases outside gene matches: 4. The CDR3 sequence is 13 residues long. The germline V gene encodes CDR1 SGDLS and CDR2 YYNGEE. The CDR3, as DNA: TGTGCCAGCAGCGTCCTCACAGGGGGTGGCTACACCTTC. Protein sequence: CASSVLTGGGYTF.

This clone has a handful of counts. V gene TRBV19 combines with J gene TRBJ2-4; perhaps TRBD1 as D (5 bases). CDR3 size: 16 residues. The V gene's germline CDR1 is LNHDA and CDR2 SQIVND (reference sequence). Between the trimmed V and J ends, which lost 1 base and 0 bases, there was a span of 10 bases. The CDR3: CASSIVAGLAKNIQYF. In DNA form, the CDR3 reads TGTGCCAGTAGTATAGTGGCAGGGCTAGCCAAAAACATTCAGTACTTC.

Only a few counts were recorded for this clone. V gene TRBV7-3 combines with J gene TRBJ2-2, with a weak D call TRBD2 (5 bases). The V gene's germline CDR1 is SGHTA and CDR2 FQGTGA. The ends were cut back, 2 bases at V and 6 bases at J, with 10 bases in the middle. The CDR3 is 14 residues long. The CDR3 reads CASSLDRGPGELFF. The CDR3 nucleotides read TGTGCCAGCAGCTTAGACCGGGGTCCCGGGGAGCTGTTTTTT. The full variable domain, completed using reference TRBV7-3 and TRBJ2-2, is GAGVSQTPSNKVTEKGKYVELRCDPISGHTALYWYRQSLGQGPEFLIYFQGTGAADDSGLPNDRFFAVRPEGSVSTLKIQRTERGDSAVYLCASSLDRGPGELFFGEGSRLTVL.

The chain combines TRBV6-6 with TRBJ1-2; TRBD1 aligns across 7 bases. V lost 4 bases to trimming and J lost 6 bases; unmatched junction nucleotides: 5. Germline V gene lookup returns CDR1 MNHNY and CDR2 SVGAGI (reference sequence). The CDR3 totals 13 residues. The CDR3 nucleotides read TGTGCCAGCAGTTTCGGGACAGAGGATGGCTACACCTTC. Amino acids: CASSFGTEDGYTF.

This rearrangement joins TRBV6-2 or TRBV6-3 to TRBJ1-5; TRBD1 matches 8 bases. CDR1 and CDR2 from the germline V gene are MNHEY and SVGEGT. With 2 bases clipped from V and 0 bases from J, the junction kept 3 bases outside the gene matches. This CDR3 has 16 amino acids. CDR3 sequence reads: CASSYHGQGSNQPQHF. CDR3 coding DNA: TGTGCCAGCAGTTACCACGGACAGGGTAGCAATCAGCCCCAGCATTTT.